This T cell receptor beta chain was profiled in a study of glioma-infiltrating T cells after dendritic cell vaccination. Turning to the study itself: Patients received three intradermal dendritic cell vaccine injections at biweekly intervals. The study's findings and limits: Higher pretreatment TIL content predicted longer progression-free time and survival. No direct clonality-survival link was found; a diverse polyclonal response may matter.

As for time point: after dendritic cell vaccination, including at tumor progression/relapse. All glioblastoma patients lacked an isocitrate dehydrogenase mutation. V lost 4 bases to trimming and J lost 5 bases; unmatched junction nucleotides: 4. The CDR3 length is 14 residues. In germline, CDR1 is MNHEY, CDR2 SVGAGI. This clone appeared a few times. Its specificity is unknown. Using immunoSEQ multiplex PCR, the repertoire was profiled, and TCRdb retains in-frame clones only, with some absent. Among more than 75,000 clones listed, 83% were seen once. The TCR sequence derives from a human donor with glioblastoma. The chain combines TRBV6-5 with TRBJ1-4; 7 nucleotides match TRBD1. Here the sequenced sample was blood, taken after dendritic cell vaccination. The chain's CDR3 is CASSSGQANEKLFF. CDR3 DNA: TGTGCCAGCAGTTCCGGACAGGCGAATGAAAAACTGTTTTTT.